This section outlines one T cell receptor beta chain sequence together with its context. Its matching antigen is unknown. Germline loops: CDR1 GTSNPN, CDR2 SVGIG (reference sequence). The CDR3 consists of 13 residues. Trimming removed 5 bases from V and 3 bases from J, with 11 bases in between. Libraries of TCR beta came from iRepertoire HTBI primers plus Arm-PCR of CDR3 regions. TCRdb used MiXCR to reprocess the multiplex PCR reads, holding one entry per CDR3 protein. Altogether around 330,000 distinct CDR3 sequences are present, 15% to 20% being singletons, with the ten largest covering about 38%. The data are from a study of regulatory T cells in long-lasting Graves disease. Regarding the study as a whole: Favoring TRBV28, TRBJ1-2 and TRBJ2-5 was a feature seen in persistent disease.

Time point in this sample: newly diagnosed GD, antithyroid drugs for less than 3 months. Preparation of the TCR library used RNA extracted from PBMCs. Patients met American Thyroid Association criteria for Graves' disease. V is TRBV30 and J is TRBJ1-5, with D unresolved. The receptor comes from a female donor with Graves disease. The material sequenced was peripheral blood mononuclear cells (PBMCs), taken at new diagnosis, from a patient treated with antithyroid drugs. Written as DNA, the CDR3 is TGTGCCTGGGCCCTCGCTGACAATCAGCCCCAGCATTTT. Amino acid sequence: CAWALADNQPQHF.